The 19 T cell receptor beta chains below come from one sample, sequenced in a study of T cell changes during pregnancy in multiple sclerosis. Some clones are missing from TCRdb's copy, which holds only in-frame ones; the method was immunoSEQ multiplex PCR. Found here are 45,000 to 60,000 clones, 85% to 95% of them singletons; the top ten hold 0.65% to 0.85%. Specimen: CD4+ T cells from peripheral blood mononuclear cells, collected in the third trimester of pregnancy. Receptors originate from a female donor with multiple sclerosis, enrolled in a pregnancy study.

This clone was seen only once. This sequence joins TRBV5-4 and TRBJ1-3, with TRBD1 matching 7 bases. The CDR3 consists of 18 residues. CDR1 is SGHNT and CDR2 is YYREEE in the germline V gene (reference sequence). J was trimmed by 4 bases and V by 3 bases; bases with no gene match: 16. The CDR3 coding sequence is TGTGCCAGCAGCTCTGGCGGAGGGGGCGCGAGATTGGGAAACACCATATATTTT. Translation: CASSSGGGGARLGNTIYF.

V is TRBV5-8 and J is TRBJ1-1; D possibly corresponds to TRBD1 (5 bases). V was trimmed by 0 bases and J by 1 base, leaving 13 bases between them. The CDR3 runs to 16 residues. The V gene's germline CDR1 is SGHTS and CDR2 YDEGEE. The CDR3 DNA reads TGTGCCAGCAGCTTGGGGGGCCTAGGCCGGAACACTGAAGCTTTCTTT. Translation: CASSLGGLGRNTEAFF. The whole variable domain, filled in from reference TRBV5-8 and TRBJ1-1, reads EAGVTQSPTHLIKTRGQQATLRCSPISGHTSVYWYQQALGLGLQFLLWYDEGEERNRGNFPPRFSGRQFPNYSSELNVNALELEDSALYLCASSLGGLGRNTEAFFGQGTRLTVV.

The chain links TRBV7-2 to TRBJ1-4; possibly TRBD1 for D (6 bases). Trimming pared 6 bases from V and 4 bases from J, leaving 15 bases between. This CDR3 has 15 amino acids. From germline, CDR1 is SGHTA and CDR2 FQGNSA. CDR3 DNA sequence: TGTGCCAGCAGTCCCGGACAGTCAGATAATGAAAAACTGTTTTTT. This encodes CASSPGQSDNEKLFF. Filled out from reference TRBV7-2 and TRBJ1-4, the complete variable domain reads GAGVSQSPSNKVTEKGKDVELRCDPISGHTALYWYRQSLGQGLEFLIYFQGNSAPDKSGLPSDRFSAERTGGSVSTLTIQRTQQEDSAVYLCASSPGQSDNEKLFFGSGTQLSVL.

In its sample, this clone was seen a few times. The CDR3 spells CASSQSSEQFF. Written as DNA, the CDR3 is TGCGCCAGCAGTCAATCGAGTGAGCAGTTCTTC. This sequence joins TRBV23-1 and TRBJ2-1; no clear D gene. TRBV23-1 is reported as an ORF; its role is uncertain. This CDR3 has 11 residues. Trimming took off 0 bases at V and 9 bases at J, with 3 bases between the two ends.

CDR3 sequence: CASNTGLIGTNTEAFF. The CDR3 DNA reads TGTGCCAGCAACACCGGACTTATTGGTACCAACACTGAAGCTTTCTTT. This rearrangement joins TRBV5-8 to TRBJ1-1; D unresolved. The CDR3 runs to 16 residues. Germline V gene lookup returns CDR1 SGHTS and CDR2 YDEGEE. V was shortened by 6 bases and J by 2 bases, with 20 bases between the two germline ends.

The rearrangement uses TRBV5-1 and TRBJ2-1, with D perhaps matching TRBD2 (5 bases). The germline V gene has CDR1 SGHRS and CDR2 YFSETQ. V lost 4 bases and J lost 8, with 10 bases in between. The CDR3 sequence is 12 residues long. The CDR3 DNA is TGCGCCAGCAGCCCGACTATACATGAGCAGTTCTTC. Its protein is CASSPTIHEQFF. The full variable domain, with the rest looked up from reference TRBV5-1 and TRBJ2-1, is KAGVTQTPRYLIKTRGQQVTLSCSPISGHRSVSWYQQTPGQGLQFLFEYFSETQRNKGNFPGRFSGRQFSNSRSEMNVSTLELGDSALYLCASSPTIHEQFFGPGTRLTVL.

The CDR3 nucleotides read TGTGCCAGCACCCCTGACAGCTCGAACACTGAAGCTTTCTTT. Translating it yields CASTPDSSNTEAFF. The chain links TRBV6-6 to TRBJ1-1; D is possibly TRBD1 (5 bases). This CDR3 region has 14 residues. Per the germline V gene, CDR1 is MNHNY and CDR2 is SVGAGI (reference sequence). Trimming pared 7 bases from V and 1 base from J, leaving 13 bases between.

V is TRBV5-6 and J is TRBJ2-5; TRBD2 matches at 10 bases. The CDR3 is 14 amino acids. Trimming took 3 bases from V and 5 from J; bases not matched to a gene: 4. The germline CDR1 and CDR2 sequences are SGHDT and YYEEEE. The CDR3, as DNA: TGTGCCAGCAGCTGGCGGACTAGCGGCGAGACCCAGTACTTC. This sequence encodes CASSWRTSGETQYF.

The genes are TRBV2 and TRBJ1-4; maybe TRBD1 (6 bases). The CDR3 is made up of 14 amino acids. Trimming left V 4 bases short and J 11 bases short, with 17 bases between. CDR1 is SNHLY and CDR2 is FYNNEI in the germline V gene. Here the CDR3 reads CASSGVGAGDKLFF. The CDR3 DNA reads TGTGCCAGCAGTGGCGTGGGGGCGGGGGATAAACTGTTTTTT.

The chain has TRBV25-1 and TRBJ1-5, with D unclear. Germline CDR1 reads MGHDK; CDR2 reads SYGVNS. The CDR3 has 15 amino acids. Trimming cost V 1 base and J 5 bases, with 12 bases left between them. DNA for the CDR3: TGTGCCAGCAGTGAATTTGCGGGTTCTGATCAGCCCCAGCATTTT. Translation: CASSEFAGSDQPQHF.

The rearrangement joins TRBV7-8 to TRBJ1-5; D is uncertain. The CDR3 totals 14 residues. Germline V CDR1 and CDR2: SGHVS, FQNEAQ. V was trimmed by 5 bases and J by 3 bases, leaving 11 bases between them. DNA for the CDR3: TGTGCCAGCAGCACCGGGAGGCTCAATCAGCCCCAGCATTTT. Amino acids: CASSTGRLNQPQHF.

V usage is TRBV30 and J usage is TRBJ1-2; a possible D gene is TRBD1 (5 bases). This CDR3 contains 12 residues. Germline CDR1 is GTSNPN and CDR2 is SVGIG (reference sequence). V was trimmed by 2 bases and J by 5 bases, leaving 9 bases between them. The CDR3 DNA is TGTGCCTGGAGTCCCCCAGGGTATGGCTACACCTTC. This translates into CAWSPPGYGYTF.

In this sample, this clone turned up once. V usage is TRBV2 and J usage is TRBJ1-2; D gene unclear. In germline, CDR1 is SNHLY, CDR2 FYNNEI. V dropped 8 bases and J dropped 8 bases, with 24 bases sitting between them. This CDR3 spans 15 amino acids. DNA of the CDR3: TGTGCCAGCCGTACAGCCCCCGGTCTAATCGACGGCTACACCTTC. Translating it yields CASRTAPGLIDGYTF.

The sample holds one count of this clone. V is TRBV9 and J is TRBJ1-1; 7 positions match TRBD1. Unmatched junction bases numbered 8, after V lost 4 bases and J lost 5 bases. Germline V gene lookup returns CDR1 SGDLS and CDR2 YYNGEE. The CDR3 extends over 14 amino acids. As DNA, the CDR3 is TGTGCCAGCAGCTTGACTCCAGGGGGAACTGAAGCTTTCTTT. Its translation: CASSLTPGGTEAFF.

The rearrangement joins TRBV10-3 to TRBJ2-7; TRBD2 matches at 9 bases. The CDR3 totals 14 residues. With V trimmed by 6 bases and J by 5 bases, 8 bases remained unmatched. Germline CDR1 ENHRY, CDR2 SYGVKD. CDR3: CAIRPRAGGNEQYF. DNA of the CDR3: TGTGCCATCAGGCCACGGGCGGGGGGGAACGAGCAGTACTTC.

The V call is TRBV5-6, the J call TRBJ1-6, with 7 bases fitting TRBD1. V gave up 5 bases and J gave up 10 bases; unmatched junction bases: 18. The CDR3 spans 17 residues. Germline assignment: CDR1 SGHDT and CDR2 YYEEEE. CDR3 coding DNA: TGTGCCAGCAGTCCTTTGGAAGGGAGACAGGGAAGCTCACCCCTCCACTTT. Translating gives CASSPLEGRQGSSPLHF.

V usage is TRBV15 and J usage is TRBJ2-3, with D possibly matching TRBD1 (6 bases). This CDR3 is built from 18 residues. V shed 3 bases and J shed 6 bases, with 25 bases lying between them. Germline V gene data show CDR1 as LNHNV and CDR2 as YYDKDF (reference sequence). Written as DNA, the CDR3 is TGTGCCACCAGCAGTGGGGATGGGGGTTCAGGGGTTTTGGATACGCAGTATTTT. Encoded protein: CATSSGDGGSGVLDTQYF.

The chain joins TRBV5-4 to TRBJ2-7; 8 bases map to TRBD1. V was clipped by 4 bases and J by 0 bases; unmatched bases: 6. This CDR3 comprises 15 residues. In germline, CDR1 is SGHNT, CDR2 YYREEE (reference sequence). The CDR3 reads CASSARDRTSYEQYF. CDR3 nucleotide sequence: TGTGCCAGCAGCGCTAGGGACAGGACCTCCTACGAGCAGTACTTC.

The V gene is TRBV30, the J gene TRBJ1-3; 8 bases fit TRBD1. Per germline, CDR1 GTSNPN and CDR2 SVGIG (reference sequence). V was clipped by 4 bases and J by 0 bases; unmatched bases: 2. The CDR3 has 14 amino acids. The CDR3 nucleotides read TGTGCCTGGACCGGGACAGGCTCTGGAAACACCATATATTTT. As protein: CAWTGTGSGNTIYF.